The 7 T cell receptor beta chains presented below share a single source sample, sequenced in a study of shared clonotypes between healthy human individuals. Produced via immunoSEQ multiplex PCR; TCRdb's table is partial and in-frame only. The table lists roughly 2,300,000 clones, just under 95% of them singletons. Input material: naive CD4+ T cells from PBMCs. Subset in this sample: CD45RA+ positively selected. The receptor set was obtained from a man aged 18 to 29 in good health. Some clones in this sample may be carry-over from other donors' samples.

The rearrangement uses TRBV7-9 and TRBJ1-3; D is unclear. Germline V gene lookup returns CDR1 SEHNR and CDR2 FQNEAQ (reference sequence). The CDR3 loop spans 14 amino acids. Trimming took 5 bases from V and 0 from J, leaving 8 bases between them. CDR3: CASSPGTSGNTIYF. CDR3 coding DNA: TGTGCCAGCAGCCCGGGTACCTCTGGAAACACCATATATTTT.

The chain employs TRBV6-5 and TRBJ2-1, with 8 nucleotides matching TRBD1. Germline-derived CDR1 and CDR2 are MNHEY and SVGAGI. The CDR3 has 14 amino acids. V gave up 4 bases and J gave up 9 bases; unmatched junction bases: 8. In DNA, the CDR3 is TGTGCCAGCAGTTGGACAGGGATGGTGGGTGAGCAGTTCTTC. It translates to CASSWTGMVGEQFF.

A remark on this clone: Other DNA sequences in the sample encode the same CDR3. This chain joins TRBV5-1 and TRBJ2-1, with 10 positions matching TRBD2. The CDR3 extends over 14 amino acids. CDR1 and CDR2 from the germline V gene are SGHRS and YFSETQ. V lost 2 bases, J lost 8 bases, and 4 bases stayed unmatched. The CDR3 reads CASSFLAGVDEQFF. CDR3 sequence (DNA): TGCGCCAGCAGCTTCCTAGCGGGAGTAGATGAGCAGTTCTTC.

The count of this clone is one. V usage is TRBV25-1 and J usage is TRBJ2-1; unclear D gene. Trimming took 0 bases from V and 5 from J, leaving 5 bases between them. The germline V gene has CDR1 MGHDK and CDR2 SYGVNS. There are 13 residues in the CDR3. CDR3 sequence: CASSEYTHNEQFF. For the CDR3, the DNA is TGTGCCAGCAGTGAATATACACACAATGAGCAGTTCTTC.

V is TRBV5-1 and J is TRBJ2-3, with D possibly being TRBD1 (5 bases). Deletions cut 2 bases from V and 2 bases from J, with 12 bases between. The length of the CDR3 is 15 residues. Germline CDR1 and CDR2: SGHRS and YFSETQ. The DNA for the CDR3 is TGCGCCAGCAGCTTCGGACACTACCTCACAGATACGCAGTATTTT. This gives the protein CASSFGHYLTDTQYF.

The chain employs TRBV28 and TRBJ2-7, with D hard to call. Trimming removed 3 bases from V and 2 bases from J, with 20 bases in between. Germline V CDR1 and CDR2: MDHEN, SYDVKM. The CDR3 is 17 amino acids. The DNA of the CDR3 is TGTGCCAGCAGTTTCCTCCCATCACACGTCCAAACCTACGAGCAGTACTTC. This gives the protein CASSFLPSHVQTYEQYF. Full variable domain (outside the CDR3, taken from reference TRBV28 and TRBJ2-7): DVKVTQSSRYLVKRTGEKVFLECVQDMDHENMFWYRQDPGLGLRLIYFSYDVKMKEKGDIPEGYSVSREKKERFSLILESASTNQTSMYLCASSFLPSHVQTYEQYFGPGTRLTVT.

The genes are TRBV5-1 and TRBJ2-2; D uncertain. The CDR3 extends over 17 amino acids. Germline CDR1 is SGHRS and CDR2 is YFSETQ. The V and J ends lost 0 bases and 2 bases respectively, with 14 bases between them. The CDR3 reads CASSLAATVANTGELFF. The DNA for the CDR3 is TGCGCCAGCAGCTTGGCGGCGACCGTTGCAAACACCGGGGAGCTGTTTTTT.